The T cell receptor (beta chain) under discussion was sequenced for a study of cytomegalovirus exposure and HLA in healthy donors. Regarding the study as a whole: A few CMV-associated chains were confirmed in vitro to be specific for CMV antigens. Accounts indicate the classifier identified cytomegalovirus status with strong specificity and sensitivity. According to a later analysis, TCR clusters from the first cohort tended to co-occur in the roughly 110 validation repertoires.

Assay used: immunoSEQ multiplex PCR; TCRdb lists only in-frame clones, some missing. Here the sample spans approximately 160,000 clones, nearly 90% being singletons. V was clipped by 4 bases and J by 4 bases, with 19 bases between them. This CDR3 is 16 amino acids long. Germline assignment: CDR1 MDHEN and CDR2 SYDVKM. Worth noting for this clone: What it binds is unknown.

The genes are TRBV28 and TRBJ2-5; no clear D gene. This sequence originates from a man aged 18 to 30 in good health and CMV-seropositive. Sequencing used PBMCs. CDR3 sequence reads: CASSSEAGLGLETQYF. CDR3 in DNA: TGTGCCAGCAGTTCCGAAGCTGGGTTGGGCTTAGAGACCCAGTACTTC.